These T cell receptor beta chains were read from a single sample in a study of shared clonotypes between healthy human individuals. Method: immunoSEQ multiplex PCR; TCRdb's copy keeps in-frame clones and lacks some. The sample lists 2 million to 2.5 million clones, about 93% occurring once. Specimen: naive CD8+ T cells from PBMCs. These receptor sequences come from a man aged 18 to 35 in good health. Some clones in this sample may be carry-over from other donors' samples. Each CDR3 is given with its conserved first and last residue. The D gene is left open where the match is weak. Clone size, where shown, is once, few, many, or a class for clones that have expanded.

-	TRBV7-6	TRBJ1-1	-	TGTGCCAGCAGCCCGATACAGGGAAAGACTGAAGCTTTCTTT	CASSPIQGKTEAFF
-	TRBV28	TRBJ1-1	-	TGTGCCAGCATCAACCCGGGACTTTTGAACACTGAAGCTTTCTTT	CASINPGLLNTEAFF
TRBD2	TRBV28	TRBJ2-7	once	TGTGCCAGCAGCCCCAGTGGGGAGCGGGAGGGTCTCTACGAGCAGTACTTC	CASSPSGEREGLYEQYF
-	TRBV5-1	TRBJ2-6	once	TGCGCCAGCGACGACTCTGGGGCCAACGTCCTGACTTTC	CASDDSGANVLTF
-	TRBV27	TRBJ2-7	-	TGTGCCAGCAGCGACTCCGCCGACGGCCCTTGGTACGAGCAGTACTTC	CASSDSADGPWYEQYF
-	TRBV27	TRBJ2-7	-	TGTGCCAGCAGTTCCTCCGGTGCCTCCTACGAGCAGTACTTC	CASSSSGASYEQYF
TRBD1	TRBV14	TRBJ1-5	-	TGTGCCAGCACCAACCACCGGGACAGGGGTCGTTCAAGCCCAAGTGACAACAATCAGCCCCAGCATTTT	CASTNHRDRGRSSPSDNNQPQHF
TRBD2	TRBV18	TRBJ2-7	-	TGTGCCAGCTCACCTATAGGACTAGCGAACGAGCAGTACTTC	CASSPIGLANEQYF
TRBD1	TRBV27	TRBJ1-4	once	TGTGCCAGCAGTTTAATTTCGTGGCGGGGGACAGGGGAAGAAAAACTGTTTTTT	CASSLISWRGTGEEKLFF
TRBD2	TRBV4-2	TRBJ2-3	-	TGTGCCAGCAGTCCGAGACTAGCGGGAGGGACAGATACGCAGTATTTT	CASSPRLAGGTDTQYF
-	TRBV6-1	TRBJ2-1	-	TGTGCCAGCAGTGATAGCGGCCCCTACAATGAGCAGTTCTTC	CASSDSGPYNEQFF
TRBD2	TRBV5-5	TRBJ2-1	-	TGTGCCAGCAGCTCGGGACTAGTCGATGAGCAGTTCTTC	CASSSGLVDEQFF
-	TRBV19	TRBJ1-5	-	TGTGCCAGTAGTTCGGGGGGCTTAACTGGGGACCAGCATTTT	CASSSGGLTGDQHF
-	TRBV2	TRBJ1-1	-	TGTGCCAGCAGTAACGGACGGAGAGGGACTGAAGCTTTCTTT	CASSNGRRGTEAFF
-	TRBV28	TRBJ1-1	-	TGTGCCAGCAGTTTATTATGGGACGATGACACTGAAGCTTTCTTT	CASSLLWDDDTEAFF
TRBD2	TRBV5-1	TRBJ2-1	-	TGCGCCAGCAGCTCCCGACTAGCGGGGCTGGATGAGCAGTTCTTC	CASSSRLAGLDEQFF
-	TRBV11-2	TRBJ1-4	-	TGTGCCAGCAGCTTCATTTCAGGGAATGAAAAACTGTTTTTT	CASSFISGNEKLFF
TRBD2	TRBV5-1	TRBJ2-7	-	TGCGCCAGCAGCACCTTGACTAGCGGGGGACCCAAATCCTACGAGCAGTACTTC	CASSTLTSGGPKSYEQYF
-	TRBV6-1	TRBJ2-7	-	TGTGCCAGCAGTGAAGGGCTTGCACCCTACGAGCAGTACTTC	CASSEGLAPYEQYF
TRBD1	TRBV27	TRBJ1-2	-	TGTGCCAGCAGCCCGGACAGGCCAACTAACTATGGCTACACCTTC	CASSPDRPTNYGYTF
-	TRBV2	TRBJ2-2	-	TGTGCCAGCACCCCACCGAGGGACACCGGGGAGCTGTTTTTT	CASTPPRDTGELFF
-	TRBV15	TRBJ2-1	-	TGTGCCACCAGCCTCCGTAGGGTCAATGAGCAGTTCTTC	CATSLRRVNEQFF
TRBD1	TRBV5-6	TRBJ2-7	-	TGTGCCAGTAGGGACAGGGGAAACTCCTACGAGCAGTACTTC	CASRDRGNSYEQYF
TRBD1	TRBV25-1	TRBJ2-1	-	TGTGCCAGCAGTGAATCGGGGACAGGGCCTTACAATGAGCAGTTCTTC	CASSESGTGPYNEQFF
-	TRBV11-2	TRBJ1-1	-	TGTGCCAGCGGGTTTTGGGGGACTGAAGCTTTCTTT	CASGFWGTEAFF
-	TRBV7-3	TRBJ1-1	-	TGTGCCAGCAGCTTGCGAGGTGGAACAACTGAAGCTTTCTTT	CASSLRGGTTEAFF
-	TRBV6-6	TRBJ1-1	-	TGTGCCAGCAGCCCCCCTCCAAACACTGAAGCTTTCTTT	CASSPPPNTEAFF
-	TRBV5-8	TRBJ1-1	-	TGTGCCAGCAGCTTGGAAGGCGGACGCTTGAACACTGAAGCTTTCTTT	CASSLEGGRLNTEAFF
TRBD2	TRBV15	TRBJ2-3	-	TGTGCCACCGGACCGGGGGGGAGGGCAGATACGCAGTATTTT	CATGPGGRADTQYF
-	TRBV7-9	TRBJ1-4	-	TGTGCCAGCAGCTTAGGGCCCAGGGTCATTTCAACTAATGAAAAACTGTTTTTT	CASSLGPRVISTNEKLFF
-	TRBV27	TRBJ1-2	-	TGTGCCAGCAGAAGATTTGTCTCGCTTAACTTAGGCTACACCTTC	CASRRFVSLNLGYTF